The following is a T cell receptor beta chain sequence with its context. What it binds is not known. The CDR3 extends over 11 amino acids. CDR1 is LNHDA, CDR2 SQIVND, per germline (reference sequence). Trimming took off 7 bases at V and 6 bases at J, with 8 bases between the two ends. This entry comes from a study of cytomegalovirus exposure and HLA in healthy donors. Overall study findings and caveats: Sequencing depth across donors, presence/absence analyses assumed, was roughly uniform. TCR beta V- and J-gene trimming was later associated with a missense DCLRE1C variant.

Primers for the PCR totalled 60 Vbeta and 13 Jbeta. As processed by the authors: Some 9.9 million shared chains were among 80 million or so unique TCR beta chains counted in a later analysis. Profiling relied on immunoSEQ multiplex PCR, and the TCRdb table lists in-frame clones only, not all of them. The DNA was the basis for D and trimming; V, J and clone size are from that table. The sample lists roughly 170,000 clones, over 60% occurring once. This clonotype originated in a girl aged 10 to 17 in good health and CMV-seronegative. The chain links TRBV19 to TRBJ2-3; D is undetermined. The specimen was PBMCs. CDR3 in DNA: TGTGCCAGTACCAACACGGATACGCAGTATTTT. This gives the protein CASTNTDTQYF.